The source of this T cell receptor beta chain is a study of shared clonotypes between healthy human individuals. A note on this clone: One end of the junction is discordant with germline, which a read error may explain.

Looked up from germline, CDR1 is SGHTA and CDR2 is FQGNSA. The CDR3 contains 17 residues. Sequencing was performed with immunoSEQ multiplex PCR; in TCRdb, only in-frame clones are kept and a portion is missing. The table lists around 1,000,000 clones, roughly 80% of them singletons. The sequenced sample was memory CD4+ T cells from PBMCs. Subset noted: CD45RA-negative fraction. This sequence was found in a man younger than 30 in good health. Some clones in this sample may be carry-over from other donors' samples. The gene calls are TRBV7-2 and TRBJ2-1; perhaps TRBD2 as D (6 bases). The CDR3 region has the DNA TGTGCCAGCAGCTTAATAGTCGGGAGAGGGGCCTACGATGAGCAGTTCTTC. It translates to CASSLIVGRGAYDEQFF. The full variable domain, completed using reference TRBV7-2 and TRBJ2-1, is GAGVSQSPSNKVTEKGKDVELRCDPISGHTALYWYRQSLGQGLEFLIYFQGNSAPDKSGLPSDRFSAERTGGSVSTLTIQRTQQEDSAVYLCASSLIVGRGAYDEQFFGPGTRLTVL.